A selection of T cell receptor beta chains follows, all from one sample in a study of blood T cells in healthy people across ages. TCRdb reprocessed the 5' RACE reads via MiXCR and lists one record per CDR3 protein. The repertoire holds about 760,000 distinct CDR3 sequences, with roughly 56% as singletons. Sequenced input: blood. Receptor source: a man in his forties in good health. Each CDR3 is given without its conserved first and last residue. Some rows mark clone size as missing; the rest say once, few, many or name a class of expanded clone.

V	size	J	CDR3
TRBV27	few	TRBJ2-5	ASSVYAGPRGPETQY
TRBV19	NA	TRBJ1-2	ASNRGQIYGYT
TRBV27	NA	TRBJ2-5	ASSRGAGGIETQY
TRBV20-1	once	TRBJ2-3	SARVVGTSSDTQY
TRBV28	NA	TRBJ2-3	ASSLLSGTSGSVDTQY
TRBV12-3/TRBV12-4	NA	TRBJ2-5	ASRRKRGAQETQY
TRBV20-1	NA	TRBJ2-5	SARDEMSSARDRLYNEQY
TRBV12-5	NA	TRBJ2-7	ASGLDLVGEQY
TRBV5-1	few	TRBJ2-2	ASSDGRDTGELF
TRBV29-1	few	TRBJ1-2	SVEVASDGYT
TRBV3-1	few	TRBJ1-4	ASSPPTGPSNEKLF
TRBV5-1	NA	TRBJ2-7	ASSFLPRDEQY
TRBV6-4	NA	TRBJ1-1	ASSFYENTEAF
TRBV7-2	NA	TRBJ2-5	ASSQWDRGQETQY
TRBV15	NA	TRBJ2-1	ATSRELAGNEQF
TRBV5-5	many	TRBJ1-2	ASSLEAQPNYGYT
TRBV2	NA	TRBJ1-5	ASSEQGQGRPQH
TRBV3-1	NA	TRBJ1-2	ASSHLRGYT
TRBV28	NA	TRBJ2-7	ASTDSNLPYEQY
TRBV5-1	few	TRBJ2-5	ASSRNGPAGETQY
TRBV18	NA	TRBJ1-1	ASSPPNMNTEAF
TRBV7-3	few	TRBJ2-1	ASSLILAGVNEQF
TRBV21-1	NA	TRBJ2-1	ASSKARGRPYNEQF
TRBV4-1	NA	TRBJ2-4	ASSQDPPWAGEGDWAKNIQY
TRBV20-1	NA	TRBJ1-5	SARGTTADREPQH
TRBV24-1	NA	TRBJ2-3	ATSEPRGTGVSMDTQY
TRBV6-6	few	TRBJ2-7	ASSYSNVPEQY
TRBV12-3/TRBV12-4	NA	TRBJ1-1	ASSWEQGNTEAF
TRBV7-2	NA	TRBJ1-2	ASSLTGGESYGYT
TRBV7-2	NA	NA	ASSLALSQETQY
TRBV7-8	NA	TRBJ1-2	ASSPGTGGPKDYGYT
TRBV27	NA	TRBJ2-3	ASSPAGRSTDTQY
TRBV2	NA	TRBJ1-2	ASTGSYYGYT
TRBV7-8	NA	TRBJ1-4	ASSPDTRGEKLF
TRBV6-5	NA	NA	ASSRLRATGAYEQY
TRBV10-3	few	TRBJ2-7	AISVVAGVRFGGGEQY
TRBV6-5	few	TRBJ2-1	ASSYATSGYNEQF
TRBV7-9	NA	NA	ASSFDTGTQY
TRBV20-1	NA	TRBJ2-3	SASKSGAFSTDTQY
TRBV6-5	NA	TRBJ2-5	ASSYSGQGNRETQY
TRBV7-2	NA	TRBJ2-5	ASNDGIQETQY
TRBV20-1	NA	TRBJ2-5	SAPGPGNQY
TRBV6-5	once	TRBJ2-1	ATLTGGMDEQF
TRBV29-1	NA	TRBJ2-1	NVENRAYNEQF
TRBV7-2	NA	NA	ASSLARAGGAYEQY
TRBV7-2	NA	TRBJ2-1	ASTGPAGRGEQF
TRBV28	NA	NA	ASSSSGTSQSYEQY
TRBV27	NA	TRBJ2-3	ASSFLAGGPEGDTQY
TRBV11-1	NA	TRBJ2-3	ASSFRSSITDTQY
TRBV4-3	few	TRBJ1-1	ASSHRTGEAF
TRBV7-2	few	TRBJ2-6	ASRPDLGGSGANVLT
TRBV24-1	few	TRBJ2-7	ATSPGSNEQY
TRBV11-2	NA	TRBJ2-1	ASSLDRTGQSYNEQF